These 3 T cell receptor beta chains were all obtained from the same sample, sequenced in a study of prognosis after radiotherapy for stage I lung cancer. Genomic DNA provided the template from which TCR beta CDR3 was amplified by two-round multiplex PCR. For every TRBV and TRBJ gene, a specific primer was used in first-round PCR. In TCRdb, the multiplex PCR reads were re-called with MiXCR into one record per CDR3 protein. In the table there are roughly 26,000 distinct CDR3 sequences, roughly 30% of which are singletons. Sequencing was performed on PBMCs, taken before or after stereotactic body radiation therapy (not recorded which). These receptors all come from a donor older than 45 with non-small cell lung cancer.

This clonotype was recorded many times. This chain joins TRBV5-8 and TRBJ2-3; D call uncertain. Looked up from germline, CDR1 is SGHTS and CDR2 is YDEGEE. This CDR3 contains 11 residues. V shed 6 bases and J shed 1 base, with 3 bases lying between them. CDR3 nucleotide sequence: TGTGCCAGCACAGGCACAGATACGCAGTATTTT. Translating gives CASTGTDTQYF.

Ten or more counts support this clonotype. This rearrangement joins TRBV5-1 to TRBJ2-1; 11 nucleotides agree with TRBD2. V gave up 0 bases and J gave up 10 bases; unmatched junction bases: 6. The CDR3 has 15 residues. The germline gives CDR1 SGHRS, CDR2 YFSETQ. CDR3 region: CASSLDGTSGREQFF. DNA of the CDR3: TGCGCCAGCAGCTTGGACGGGACTAGCGGAAGAGAGCAGTTCTTC.

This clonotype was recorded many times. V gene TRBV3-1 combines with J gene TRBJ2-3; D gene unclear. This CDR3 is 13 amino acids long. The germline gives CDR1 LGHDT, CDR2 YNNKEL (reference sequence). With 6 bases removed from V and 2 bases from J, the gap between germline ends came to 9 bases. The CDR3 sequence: CASSLNPTDTQYF. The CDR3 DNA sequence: TGTGCCAGCAGTCTAAACCCCACAGATACGCAGTATTTT.